These 23 T cell receptor beta chains were sequenced from one sample in a study of PD-1 blockade in classical Hodgkin lymphoma. Assay: immunoSEQ multiplex PCR; the TCRdb copy retains only in-frame clones and omits some. The sample holds about 11,000 clones, 80% seen once. Exposure to brentuximab vedotin varied, and each patient had relapsed following autologous stem cell transplantation. Source: peripheral blood mononuclear cells (PBMCs), taken before the second cycle of nivolumab. These receptors came from a human donor with classical Hodgkin lymphoma.

The chain combines TRBV18 with TRBJ2-7; D gene uncertain. The ends were cut back, 0 bases at V and 0 bases at J, with 3 bases in the middle. Per germline, CDR1 KGHSH and CDR2 LQKENI. CDR3 length equals 13 residues. The CDR3 DNA sequence: TGTGCCAGCTCACCACCTAACTCCTACGAGCAGTACTTC. It encodes CASSPPNSYEQYF. The full variable domain, its missing parts supplied by reference TRBV18 and TRBJ2-7, is NAGVMQNPRHLVRRRGQEARLRCSPMKGHSHVYWYRQLPEEGLKFMVYLQKENIIDESGMPKERFSAEFPKEGPSILRIQQVVRGDSAAYFCASSPPNSYEQYFGPGTRLTVT.

The chain joins TRBV29-1 to TRBJ1-1; 7 bases are a match to TRBD1. Germline CDR1 SQVTM, CDR2 ANQGSEA. The ends lost 7 bases at V and 1 base at J; junction bases unmatched: 6. The CDR3 extends over 13 amino acids. The DNA for the CDR3 is TGCAGCGGCCTGGGACAGAAGAACACTGAAGCTTTCTTT. Residues: CSGLGQKNTEAFF. The whole variable domain, filled in from reference TRBV29-1 and TRBJ1-1, reads SAVISQKPSRDICQRGTSLTIQCQVDSQVTMMFWYRQQPGQSLTLIATANQGSEATYESGFVIDKFPISRPNLTFSTLTVSNMSPEDSSIYLCSGLGQKNTEAFFGQGTRLTVV.

The gene calls are TRBV5-1 and TRBJ2-5; 7 positions match TRBD2. J gave up 1 base and V 3 bases, and 12 bases lay outside the gene matches. CDR1 and CDR2 from the germline V gene are SGHRS and YFSETQ. CDR3 length equals 17 residues. CDR3 sequence reads: CASSWSPGRGIQETQYF. CDR3 bases: TGCGCCAGCAGCTGGTCCCCCGGGCGGGGGATCCAAGAGACCCAGTACTTC.

The V and J genes are TRBV7-8 and TRBJ2-1; weak D call: TRBD2 (6 bases). With 5 bases removed from V and 2 bases from J, the gap between germline ends came to 19 bases. The CDR3 contains 17 residues. CDR1 SGHVS and CDR2 FQNEAQ come from the germline V gene. As DNA, the CDR3 is TGTGCCAGCAGCCTCCTTCAGGGCGGGAAAGCCTACAATGAGCAGTTCTTC. This sequence encodes CASSLLQGGKAYNEQFF.

The chain carries TRBV5-4 and TRBJ1-1; 8 positions agree with TRBD1. The CDR3 is 20 residues long. With V trimmed by 0 bases and J by 1 base, 17 bases remained unmatched. CDR1 and CDR2 from the germline V gene are SGHNT and YYREEE (reference sequence). The DNA for the CDR3 is TGTGCCAGCAGCTTGGGAACTTTTATCTTGCCGGGACAGGCGAACACTGAAGCTTTCTTT. This codes for CASSLGTFILPGQANTEAFF.

This clone rates as large (0.1 to 1%). The rearrangement joins TRBV28 to TRBJ1-2, with D tentatively TRBD1 (6 bases). CDR3 size: 15 residues. CDR1 MDHEN and CDR2 SYDVKM come from the germline V gene. V was cut by 3 bases and J by 6 bases, with 17 bases left in between. Here the CDR3 reads CASSFNTGLFNGYTF. The DNA for the CDR3 is TGTGCCAGCAGTTTTAACACAGGGCTTTTTAATGGCTACACCTTC.

The gene calls are TRBV2 and TRBJ1-3, with a possible D match to TRBD1 (5 bases). The CDR3 totals 15 residues. The V gene's germline CDR1 is SNHLY and CDR2 FYNNEI. Between the trimmed V and J ends, which lost 3 bases and 2 bases, there was a span of 11 bases. The CDR3 DNA reads TGTGCCAGCAGTGACCAGGGCCCTACTGGAAACACCATATATTTT. It encodes CASSDQGPTGNTIYF.

J is TRBJ2-7 and V is TRBV28, with D maybe TRBD2 (5 bases). The V and J ends lost 3 bases and 3 bases respectively, with 9 bases between them. This CDR3 spans 13 amino acids. Germline V CDR1 and CDR2: MDHEN, SYDVKM. As DNA, the CDR3 is TGTGCCAGCAGTTTGGGCGGGCGCTACGAGCAGTACTTC. Amino acid sequence: CASSLGGRYEQYF.

This chain joins TRBV9 and TRBJ2-1; TRBD2 is a possible D gene (6 bases). The CDR3 has 16 amino acids. V shed 3 bases and J shed 9 bases, with 22 bases lying between them. Germline V lookup: CDR1 SGDLS, CDR2 YYNGEE. The CDR3 sequence: CASSADLYGGSGEQFF. CDR3 DNA sequence: TGTGCCAGCAGCGCGGATCTGTATGGGGGGTCGGGTGAGCAGTTCTTC.

The chain is built from TRBV19 and TRBJ2-6, with D tentatively TRBD1 (6 bases). CDR1 and CDR2 (germline): LNHDA, SQIVND (reference sequence). The V and J ends lost 8 bases and 0 bases respectively, with 14 bases between them. This CDR3 comprises 16 residues. The chain's CDR3 is CASRDTPRSGANVLTF. The CDR3 DNA is TGTGCCAGTCGGGACACTCCACGCTCTGGGGCCAACGTCCTGACTTTC.

This clone was counted between two and nine times. V gene TRBV9 combines with J gene TRBJ2-7; 9 bases are shared with TRBD2. Germline V gene data show CDR1 as SGDLS and CDR2 as YYNGEE. There are 15 residues in the CDR3. The trim removed 0 bases at V and 6 bases at J, leaving 7 bases unmatched. CDR3 protein: CASSVDLAGVAEQYF. Written as DNA, the CDR3 is TGTGCCAGCAGCGTAGATTTAGCGGGAGTCGCCGAGCAGTACTTC.

This chain uses TRBV28 with TRBJ2-7, with D perhaps TRBD1 (6 bases). This CDR3 has 13 residues. Trimming shortened V by 6 bases and J by 1 base, and 10 bases separated the two germline ends. Germline-derived CDR1 and CDR2 are MDHEN and SYDVKM. CDR3 DNA: TGTGCCAGCAGGTCACAGGGTTCCTACGAGCAGTACTTC. Translating gives CASRSQGSYEQYF.

The rearrangement uses TRBV11-2 and TRBJ2-3, with 11 positions matching TRBD2. V shed 3 bases and J 5 bases; nucleotides not matched to a gene: 10. The V gene's germline CDR1 is SGHAT and CDR2 FQNNGV. The CDR3 has 17 residues. The CDR3 region is CASSLNLAGGGIDTQYF. The CDR3 DNA sequence: TGTGCCAGCAGCTTGAACTTAGCGGGAGGGGGGATAGATACGCAGTATTTT.

The genes are TRBV10-3 and TRBJ2-1; D unresolved. Germline lookup yields CDR1 ENHRY and CDR2 SYGVKD. The length of the CDR3 is 16 residues. Trimming pared 0 bases from V and 0 bases from J, leaving 9 bases between. The CDR3 spells CAISESGYVSYNEQFF. In nucleotides, the CDR3 is TGTGCCATCAGTGAGTCGGGGTACGTCTCCTACAATGAGCAGTTCTTC.

The chain links TRBV5-4 to TRBJ2-1; weak D call: TRBD2 (5 bases). CDR1 is SGHNT, CDR2 YYREEE, per germline (reference sequence). Trimming removed 0 bases from V and 3 bases from J, with 10 bases in between. This CDR3 is built from 15 residues. The CDR3 spells CASSLGLALYNEQFF. CDR3 coding DNA: TGTGCCAGCAGCTTGGGTCTAGCTCTCTACAATGAGCAGTTCTTC.

The CDR3 spells CASSFGRWGGNTIYF. CDR3 nucleotides: TGTGCCAGCAGCTTTGGACGGTGGGGAGGAAACACCATATATTTT. The chain couples TRBV5-6 to TRBJ1-3; unclear D gene. V gave up 2 bases and J gave up 4 bases, with 13 bases separating them. CDR1 and CDR2 from the germline V gene are SGHDT and YYEEEE. The CDR3 loop spans 15 amino acids.

The chain is built from TRBV4-1 and TRBJ1-4; tentatively, D is TRBD1 (5 bases). The CDR3 is 15 amino acids. Germline assignment: CDR1 MGHRA and CDR2 YSYEKL. Trimming took off 4 bases at V and 3 bases at J, with 12 bases between the two ends. CDR3 residues: CASSRAGRSNEKLFF. CDR3 sequence (DNA): TGCGCCAGCAGCCGGGCGGGACGGTCTAATGAAAAACTGTTTTTT.

The chain carries TRBV9 and TRBJ2-2, with TRBD2 identical over 7 bases. CDR3 length equals 17 residues. Germline-derived CDR1 and CDR2 are SGDLS and YYNGEE. V gave up 5 bases and J gave up 1 base; unmatched junction bases: 11. The CDR3 loop reads CASSGDMQRENTGELFF. The CDR3, as DNA: TGTGCCAGCAGTGGGGATATGCAGCGGGAGAACACCGGGGAGCTGTTTTTT.

The CDR3 DNA sequence: TGTGCCAGTAGTAGGGTTGACTCTGGGGCCAACGTCCTGACTTTC. This gives the protein CASSRVDSGANVLTF. The V gene is TRBV19, the J gene TRBJ2-6; D gene unclear. V lost 4 bases, J lost 0 bases, and 7 bases lay in between. The CDR3 runs to 15 residues. CDR1 and CDR2 from the germline V gene are LNHDA and SQIVND (reference sequence).

The rearrangement links TRBV7-3 to TRBJ2-1, with TRBD2 matching 7 bases. This CDR3 spans 15 amino acids. Germline V gene data show CDR1 as SGHTA and CDR2 as FQGTGA. V was clipped by 2 bases and J by 4 bases; unmatched bases: 5. The CDR3 region is CASSLLAGAYNEQFF. In DNA form, the CDR3 reads TGTGCCAGCAGCTTACTGGCGGGAGCGTACAATGAGCAGTTCTTC.

The rearrangement joins TRBV28 to TRBJ2-1; D not resolved. CDR1 and CDR2 (germline): MDHEN, SYDVKM. This CDR3 is 14 amino acids long. Deletions cut 3 bases from V and 12 bases from J, with 18 bases between. The CDR3: CASSLARNKGGQFF. As DNA, the CDR3 is TGTGCCAGCAGTTTGGCCCGGAACAAAGGCGGGCAGTTCTTC.

The chain recombines TRBV30 with TRBJ1-4, with unresolved D. The CDR3 is 12 residues long. Germline V gene sequence: CDR1 GTSNPN, CDR2 SVGIG (reference sequence). With 3 bases removed from V and 6 bases from J, the gap between germline ends came to 8 bases. CDR3 bases: TGTGCCTGGAGCGGCTCAGATGAAAAACTGTTTTTT. This gives the protein CAWSGSDEKLFF.

The rearrangement uses TRBV18 and TRBJ1-2, with a possible D match to TRBD1 (6 bases). Germline loops: CDR1 KGHSH, CDR2 LQKENI. Between the trimmed V and J ends, which lost 2 bases and 6 bases, there was a span of 16 bases. This CDR3 comprises 15 residues. Here the CDR3 reads CASSPSKQGSDGYTF. CDR3 bases: TGTGCCAGCTCACCATCCAAACAGGGTAGTGATGGCTACACCTTC.